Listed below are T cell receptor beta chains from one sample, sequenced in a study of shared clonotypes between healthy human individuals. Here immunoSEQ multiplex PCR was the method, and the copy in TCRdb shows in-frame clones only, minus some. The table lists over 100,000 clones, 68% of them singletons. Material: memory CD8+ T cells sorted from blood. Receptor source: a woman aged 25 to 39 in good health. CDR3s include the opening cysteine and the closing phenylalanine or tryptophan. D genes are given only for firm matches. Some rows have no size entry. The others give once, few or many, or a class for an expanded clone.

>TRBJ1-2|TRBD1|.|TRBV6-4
CASSASDQGAKTF
TGTGCCAGCAGTGCCTCAGATCAGGGGGCTAAGACCTTC
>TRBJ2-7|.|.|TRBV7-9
CASSFLTGSYEQYF
TGTGCCAGCAGCTTTCTGACGGGCTCCTACGAGCAGTACTTC
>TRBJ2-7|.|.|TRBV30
CAWSPWTAYEQYF
TGTGCCTGGAGTCCTTGGACAGCCTACGAGCAGTACTTC
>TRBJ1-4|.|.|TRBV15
CATSRVGGGEKLFF
TGTGCCACCAGCAGAGTAGGGGGGGGAGAAAAACTGTTTTTT
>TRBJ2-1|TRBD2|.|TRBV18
CASSQELAGVGEQFF
TGTGCCAGCTCACAGGAACTAGCGGGAGTTGGGGAGCAGTTCTTC
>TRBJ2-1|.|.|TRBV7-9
CASSPSTAVYNEQFF
TGTGCCAGCAGCCCCTCGACAGCGGTATACAATGAGCAGTTCTTC
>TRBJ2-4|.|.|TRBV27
CASSLTMTGNIQYF
TGTGCCAGCAGTTTAACGATGACGGGAAACATTCAGTACTTC
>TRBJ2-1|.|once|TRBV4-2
CASSPSSAGIYNEQFF
TGTGCCAGCAGCCCCTCTAGCGCCGGCATCTACAATGAGCAGTTCTTC
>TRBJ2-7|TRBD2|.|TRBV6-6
CASSYLRLALTYEQYF
TGTGCCAGCAGTTACTTACGACTAGCGCTTACCTACGAGCAGTACTTC
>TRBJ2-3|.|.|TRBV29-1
CSVELRRDTDTQYF
TGCAGCGTTGAGTTGCGGAGAGACACAGATACGCAGTATTTT
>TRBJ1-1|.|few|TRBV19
CASTGAVNTEAFF
TGTGCCAGTACGGGGGCGGTTAACACTGAAGCTTTCTTT
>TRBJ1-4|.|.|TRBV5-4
CASSLETDEKLFF
TGTGCCAGCAGCTTGGAGACAGATGAAAAACTGTTTTTT
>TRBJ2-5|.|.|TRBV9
CASSVAGTPGETQYF
TGTGCCAGCAGCGTAGCCGGGACGCCAGGGGAGACCCAGTACTTC
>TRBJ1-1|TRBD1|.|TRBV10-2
CASSEGDREAFF
TGCGCCAGCAGTGAGGGGGACAGGGAAGCTTTCTTT
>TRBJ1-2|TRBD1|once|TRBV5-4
CASSLYLGQGAFGYTF
TGTGCCAGCAGCTTGTATCTGGGACAGGGGGCGTTCGGCTACACCTTC
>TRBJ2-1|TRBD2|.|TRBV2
CASSVIAGAHNEQFF
TGTGCCAGCAGTGTGATAGCGGGAGCACACAATGAGCAGTTCTTC
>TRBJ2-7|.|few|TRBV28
CATQTGTSYEQYF
TGTGCCACCCAAACCGGGACTTCCTACGAGCAGTACTTC
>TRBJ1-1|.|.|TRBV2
CASRSIMNTEAFF
TGTGCCAGCAGGAGCATTATGAACACTGAAGCTTTCTTT
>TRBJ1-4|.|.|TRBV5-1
CASSAVESGGGKLFF
TGCGCCAGCAGCGCGGTAGAAAGTGGGGGCGGAAAACTGTTTTTT
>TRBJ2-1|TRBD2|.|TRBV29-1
CSVDSGRASNEQFF
TGCAGCGTTGATTCCGGGAGGGCCTCCAATGAGCAGTTCTTC
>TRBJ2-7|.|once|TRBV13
CASSERQDFEQYF
TGTGCCAGCAGCGAACGACAGGATTTTGAGCAGTACTTC
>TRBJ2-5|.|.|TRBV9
CASSVAWGQETQYF
TGTGCCAGCAGCGTAGCTTGGGGGCAGGAGACCCAGTACTTC
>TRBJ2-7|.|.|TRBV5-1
CASSLGGSSYEQYF
TGCGCCAGCAGCTTGGGGGGTTCCTCCTACGAGCAGTACTTC
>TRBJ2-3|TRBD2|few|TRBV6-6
CASSAGVADTQYF
TGTGCCAGCAGTGCGGGAGTGGCAGATACGCAGTATTTT
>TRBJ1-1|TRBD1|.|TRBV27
CASGQTGATEAFF
TGTGCCAGCGGACAGACAGGGGCCACTGAAGCTTTCTTT
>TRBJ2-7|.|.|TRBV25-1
CASSESDGSYEQYF
TGTGCCAGCTCCGAGAGTGACGGCTCCTACGAGCAGTACTTC
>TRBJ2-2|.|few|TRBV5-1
CASTNNPGENTGELFF
TGCGCCAGCACCAATAACCCAGGGGAAAACACCGGGGAGCTGTTTTTT
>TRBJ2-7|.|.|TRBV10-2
CASRQERGEVGYEQYF
TGCGCCAGCCGCCAGGAACGGGGAGAGGTCGGCTACGAGCAGTACTTC
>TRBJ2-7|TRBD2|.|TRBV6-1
CASSEAETSGSSYEQYF
TGTGCCAGCAGTGAAGCGGAGACTAGCGGGAGCTCCTACGAGCAGTACTTC
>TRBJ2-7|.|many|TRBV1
CTSSQGRLAGGPQSLSYEQYF
TGCACCAGCAGCCAAGGGAGACTAGCGGGAGGGCCTCAATCCCTCTCCTACGAGCAGTACTTC
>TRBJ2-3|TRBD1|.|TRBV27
CASSQGTGETDTQYF
TGTGCCAGCAGTCAGGGGACAGGGGAAACAGATACGCAGTATTTT
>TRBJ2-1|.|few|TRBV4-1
CASSQGPADHNEQFF
TGCGCCAGCAGCCAAGGCCCAGCGGACCACAATGAGCAGTTCTTC
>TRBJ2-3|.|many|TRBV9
CASSVDGDTQYF
TGTGCCAGCAGCGTAGACGGAGATACGCAGTATTTT
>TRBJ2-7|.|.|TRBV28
CASSPSRTPGNEQYF
TGTGCCAGCAGCCCCTCAAGAACTCCTGGAAACGAGCAGTACTTC
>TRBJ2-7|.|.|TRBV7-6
CASSLAKEFSYEQYF
TGTGCCAGCAGCTTAGCAAAGGAGTTTTCCTACGAGCAGTACTTC
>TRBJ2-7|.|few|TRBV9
CASSPHLGLPEQYF
TGTGCCAGCAGCCCTCACTTGGGGCTTCCAGAGCAGTACTTC
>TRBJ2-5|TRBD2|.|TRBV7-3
CASSLSGLAGEETQYF
TGTGCCAGCAGCTTAAGTGGCCTAGCGGGAGAAGAGACCCAGTACTTC
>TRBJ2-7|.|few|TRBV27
CASSLGRMSYEQYF
TGTGCCAGCAGTTTAGGACGGATGTCCTACGAGCAGTACTTC
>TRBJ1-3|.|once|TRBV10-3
CAISESKISQDRSSGNTIYF
TGTGCCATCAGTGAGTCGAAAATATCCCAGGACAGAAGCTCTGGAAACACCATATATTTT
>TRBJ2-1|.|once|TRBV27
CASSLFVSNEQFF
TGTGCCAGCAGTTTATTCGTTTCGAATGAGCAGTTCTTC
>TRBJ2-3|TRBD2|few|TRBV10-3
CAASSGSTDTQYF
TGTGCCGCCTCTAGCGGGAGCACAGATACGCAGTATTTT
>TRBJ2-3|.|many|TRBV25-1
CASRADTQYF
TGTGCCAGCAGAGCAGATACGCAGTATTTT
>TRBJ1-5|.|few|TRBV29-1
CSVSEGLLGNQPQHF
TGCAGCGTCAGCGAGGGACTTTTGGGGAATCAGCCCCAGCATTTT
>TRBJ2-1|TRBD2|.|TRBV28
CASRVTSGVSYNEQFF
TGTGCCAGCAGAGTGACTAGCGGAGTCTCCTACAATGAGCAGTTCTTC
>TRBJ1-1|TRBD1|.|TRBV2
CASEGGGESKAFF
TGTGCCAGTGAGGGAGGGGGCGAGTCGAAAGCTTTCTTT
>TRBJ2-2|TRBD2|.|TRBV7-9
CASSTGGRVGTGELFF
TGTGCCAGCAGTACTGGCGGGAGGGTAGGAACCGGGGAGCTGTTTTTT
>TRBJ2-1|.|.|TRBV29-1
CSVEASPSSEQFF
TGCAGCGTTGAGGCTTCCCCAAGCTCTGAGCAGTTCTTC
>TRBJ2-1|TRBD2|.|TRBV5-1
CASSLDGGLAGGRPFF
TGCGCCAGCAGCTTGGATGGGGGACTAGCGGGAGGTCGCCCGTTCTTC
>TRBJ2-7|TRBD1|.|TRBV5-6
CASSATGTGAYEQYF
TGTGCCAGCAGCGCCACCGGGACAGGGGCCTACGAGCAGTACTTC
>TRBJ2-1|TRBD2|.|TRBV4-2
CASSQDPGLAGGGNEQFF
TGTGCCAGCAGCCAAGATCCGGGACTAGCGGGAGGAGGCAATGAGCAGTTCTTC
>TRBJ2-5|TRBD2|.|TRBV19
CASSITSGLGRTQYF
TGTGCCAGTAGTATTACTAGCGGGTTGGGTCGGACCCAGTACTTC
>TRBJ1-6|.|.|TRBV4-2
CASSQDLNNSPLHF
TGTGCCAGCAGCCAAGATTTAAATAATTCACCCCTCCACTTT
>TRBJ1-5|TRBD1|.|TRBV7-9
CASSRTGAGNQPQHF
TGTGCCAGCAGCCGGACAGGGGCAGGCAATCAGCCCCAGCATTTT
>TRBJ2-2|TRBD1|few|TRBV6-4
CASSAGTGNTGELFF
TGTGCCAGCAGTGCCGGGACAGGGAACACCGGGGAGCTGTTTTTT
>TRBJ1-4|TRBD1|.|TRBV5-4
CASSGGQGQEKLFF
TGTGCCAGCAGCGGGGGACAGGGACAAGAAAAACTGTTTTTT
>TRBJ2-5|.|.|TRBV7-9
CASSPPVETQYF
TGTGCCAGCAGCCCCCCAGTCGAGACCCAGTACTTC
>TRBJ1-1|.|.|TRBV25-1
CASSAAGDGNTEAFF
TGTGCCAGCAGTGCGGCAGGGGACGGGAACACTGAAGCTTTCTTT
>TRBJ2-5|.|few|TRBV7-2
CASSLYQETQYF
TGTGCCAGCAGCCTGTACCAAGAGACCCAGTACTTC
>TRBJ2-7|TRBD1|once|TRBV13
CASSQEGDSSYEQYF
TGTGCCAGCAGCCAAGAGGGGGACAGCTCCTACGAGCAGTACTTC